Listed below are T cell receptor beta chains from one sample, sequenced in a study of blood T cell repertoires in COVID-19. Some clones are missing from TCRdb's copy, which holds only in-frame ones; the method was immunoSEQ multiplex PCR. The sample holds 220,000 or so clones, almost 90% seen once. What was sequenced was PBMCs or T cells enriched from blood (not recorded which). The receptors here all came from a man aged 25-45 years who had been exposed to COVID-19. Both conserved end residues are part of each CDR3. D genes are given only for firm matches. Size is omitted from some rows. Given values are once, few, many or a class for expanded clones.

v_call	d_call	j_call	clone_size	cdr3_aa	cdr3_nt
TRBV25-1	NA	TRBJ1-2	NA	CASSDLPDSRSYGYTF	TGTGCCAGCAGTGACCTTCCGGACAGCCGATCCTATGGCTACACCTTC
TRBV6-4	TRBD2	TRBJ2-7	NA	CASSETSGGAEQYF	TGTGCCAGCAGTGAGACTAGCGGGGGGGCCGAGCAGTACTTC
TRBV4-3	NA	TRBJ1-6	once	CASQGADNSPLHF	TGCGCCAGCCAAGGGGCGGATAATTCACCCCTCCACTTT
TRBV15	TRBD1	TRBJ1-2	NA	CATSPTWTGKVRGYTF	TGTGCCACCAGCCCGACTTGGACAGGGAAGGTTCGTGGCTACACCTTC
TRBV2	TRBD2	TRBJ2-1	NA	CASGDGGVSEQFF	TGTGCCAGCGGGGACGGGGGGGTCAGTGAGCAGTTCTTC
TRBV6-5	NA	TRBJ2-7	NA	CASSYSPGVSYEQYF	TGTGCCAGCAGTTACTCTCCCGGGGTCTCCTACGAGCAGTACTTC
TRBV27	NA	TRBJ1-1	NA	CASSPLMTGPDTEAFF	TGTGCCAGCAGTCCCCTAATGACAGGTCCTGACACTGAAGCTTTCTTT
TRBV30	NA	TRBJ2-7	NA	CAWSPGYEQYF	TGTGCCTGGAGTCCGGGGTACGAGCAGTACTTC
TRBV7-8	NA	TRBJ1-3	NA	CASSLVRGSSGNTIYF	TGTGCCAGCAGCTTAGTTCGGGGGAGCTCTGGAAACACCATATATTTT
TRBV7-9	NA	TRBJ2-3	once	CASSTPLAPPRDTQYF	TGTGCCAGCAGCACCCCTCTAGCGCCCCCCAGGGATACGCAGTATTTT
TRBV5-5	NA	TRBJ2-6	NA	CASSFMTASSGANVLTF	TGTGCCAGCAGCTTTATGACAGCGTCCTCTGGGGCCAACGTCCTGACTTTC
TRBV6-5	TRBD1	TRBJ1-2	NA	CASSPGTGGIYGYTF	TGTGCCAGCAGTCCGGGGACAGGGGGAATCTATGGCTACACCTTC
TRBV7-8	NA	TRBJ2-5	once	CASSPFGGGVETQYF	TGTGCCAGCAGCCCGTTTGGGGGGGGCGTGGAGACCCAGTACTTC
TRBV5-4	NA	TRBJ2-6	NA	CASSLALRGVGANVLTF	TGTGCCAGCAGCTTGGCGCTCCGAGGTGTTGGGGCCAACGTCCTGACTTTC
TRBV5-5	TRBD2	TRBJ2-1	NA	CASRRGLDYNEQFF	TGTGCCAGCAGACGGGGACTAGACTACAATGAGCAGTTCTTC
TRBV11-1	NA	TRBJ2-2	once	CASSRTGNTGELFF	TGTGCCAGCAGCCGAACGGGGAACACCGGGGAGCTGTTTTTT
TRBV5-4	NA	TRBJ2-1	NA	CASSLGGISSYNEQFF	TGTGCCAGCAGCTTGGGAGGGATCAGCTCCTACAATGAGCAGTTCTTC
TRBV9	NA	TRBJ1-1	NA	CASSLRQVMNTEAFF	TGTGCCAGCAGCCTACGACAGGTGATGAACACTGAAGCTTTCTTT
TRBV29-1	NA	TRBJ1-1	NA	CSVLPLTSRTRKTEAFF	TGCAGCGTCTTACCGCTGACATCCCGTACTCGAAAAACTGAAGCTTTCTTT
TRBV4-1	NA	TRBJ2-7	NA	CASSQEDRARGYEQYF	TGCGCCAGCAGCCAAGAGGACCGGGCGCGGGGTTACGAGCAGTACTTC
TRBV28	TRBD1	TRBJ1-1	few	CASSPTGGSTEAFF	TGTGCCAGCAGCCCGACAGGGGGAAGCACTGAAGCTTTCTTT
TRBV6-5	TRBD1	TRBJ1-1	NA	CAIDAGTANTEAFF	TGTGCCATTGACGCCGGGACAGCGAACACTGAAGCTTTCTTT
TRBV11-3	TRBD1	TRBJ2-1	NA	CASSLVSTGGLDNEQFF	TGTGCCAGCAGCTTAGTCTCAACAGGGGGCCTTGACAATGAGCAGTTCTTC
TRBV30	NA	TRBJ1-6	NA	CAWSGYSSYNSPLHF	TGTGCCTGGAGTGGTTACAGCTCCTATAATTCACCCCTCCACTTT
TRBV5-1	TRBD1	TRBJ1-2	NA	CASSPPDRGYGYTF	TGCGCCAGCAGCCCCCCAGACAGGGGCTATGGCTACACCTTC
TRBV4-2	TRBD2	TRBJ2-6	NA	CASSQGLAGDSGANVLTF	TGTGCCAGCAGCCAAGGGCTAGCGGGGGACTCTGGGGCCAACGTCCTGACTTTC
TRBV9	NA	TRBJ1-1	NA	CASSPSGAYTEAFF	TGTGCCAGCAGCCCTTCAGGGGCTTACACTGAAGCTTTCTTT
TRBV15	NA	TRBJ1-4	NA	CATSRGGGAGEKLFF	TGTGCCACCAGCAGAGGTGGGGGGGCTGGTGAAAAACTGTTTTTT
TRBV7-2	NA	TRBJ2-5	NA	CASSSQLAGPQETQYF	TGTGCCAGCAGCTCCCAACTAGCCGGCCCCCAAGAGACCCAGTACTTC
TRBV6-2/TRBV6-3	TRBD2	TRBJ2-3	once	CASSYDPGTSVPDTQYF	TGTGCCAGCAGTTACGACCCCGGGACTAGCGTTCCAGATACGCAGTATTTT
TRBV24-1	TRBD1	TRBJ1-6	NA	CATSDPRGQASSYNSPLHF	TGTGCCACCAGTGATCCTCGAGGACAGGCGAGCTCCTATAATTCACCCCTCCACTTT
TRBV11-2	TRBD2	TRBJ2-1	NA	CASSATRGYNEQFF	TGTGCCAGCAGTGCCACGCGGGGGTACAATGAGCAGTTCTTC
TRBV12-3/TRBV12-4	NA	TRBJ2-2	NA	CASSSGGELFF	TGTGCCAGCAGTTCCGGCGGGGAGCTGTTTTTT
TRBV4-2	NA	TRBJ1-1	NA	CASSQERVPEAFF	TGTGCCAGCAGCCAAGAACGAGTCCCTGAAGCTTTCTTT
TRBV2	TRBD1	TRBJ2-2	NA	CASIWNRGTGELFF	TGTGCCAGCATATGGAACAGGGGCACCGGGGAGCTGTTTTTT
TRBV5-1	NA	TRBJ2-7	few	CASSFDRPYEQYF	TGCGCCAGCAGCTTCGACAGGCCTTACGAGCAGTACTTC
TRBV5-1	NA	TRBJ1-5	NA	CASSRPSLLTQLKPNSRDQPQHF	TGCGCCAGCAGCCGCCCATCTCTTCTCACACAACTCAAACCGAATAGCAGAGATCAGCCCCAGCATTTT
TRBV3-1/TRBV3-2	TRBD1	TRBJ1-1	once	CASSPDRGGTEAFF	TGTGCCAGCAGCCCGGACAGGGGAGGGACTGAAGCTTTCTTT
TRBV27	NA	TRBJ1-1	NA	CASSSPSRHAGVTEAFF	TGTGCCAGCAGTTCACCATCGCGTCACGCAGGGGTCACTGAAGCTTTCTTT
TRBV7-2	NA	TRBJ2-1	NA	CASSWGLGEQFF	TGTGCCAGCAGCTGGGGGCTGGGTGAGCAGTTCTTC
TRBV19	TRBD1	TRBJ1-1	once	CASSDRGQIEAFF	TGTGCCAGTAGTGACAGGGGGCAGATTGAAGCTTTCTTT
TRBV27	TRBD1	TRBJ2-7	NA	CASSLDRGYEQYF	TGTGCCAGCAGTTTAGACAGGGGATACGAGCAGTACTTC
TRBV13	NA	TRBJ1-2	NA	CASSLAGANYGYTF	TGTGCCAGCAGCTTAGCGGGAGCTAACTATGGCTACACCTTC
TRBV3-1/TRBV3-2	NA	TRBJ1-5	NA	CASSQTGVDVDPQHF	TGTGCCAGCAGCCAAACGGGGGTTGATGTAGATCCCCAGCATTTT
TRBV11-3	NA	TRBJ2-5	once	CASSLDLEETQYF	TGTGCCAGCAGCTTAGATCTAGAAGAGACCCAGTACTTC
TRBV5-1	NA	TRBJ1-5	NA	CASSLLVDQPQHF	TGCGCCAGCAGCTTGTTAGTGGATCAGCCCCAGCATTTT
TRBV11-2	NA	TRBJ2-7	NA	CASRPGPNSHEQYF	TGTGCCAGCAGACCAGGCCCGAACAGCCACGAGCAGTACTTC
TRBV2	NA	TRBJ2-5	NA	CASTFMGRLRYQETQYF	TGTGCCAGCACCTTTATGGGGAGGCTCAGGTACCAAGAGACCCAGTACTTC
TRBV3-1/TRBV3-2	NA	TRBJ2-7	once	CASSQDGERQYF	TGTGCCAGCAGCCAAGACGGGGAGCGGCAGTACTTC